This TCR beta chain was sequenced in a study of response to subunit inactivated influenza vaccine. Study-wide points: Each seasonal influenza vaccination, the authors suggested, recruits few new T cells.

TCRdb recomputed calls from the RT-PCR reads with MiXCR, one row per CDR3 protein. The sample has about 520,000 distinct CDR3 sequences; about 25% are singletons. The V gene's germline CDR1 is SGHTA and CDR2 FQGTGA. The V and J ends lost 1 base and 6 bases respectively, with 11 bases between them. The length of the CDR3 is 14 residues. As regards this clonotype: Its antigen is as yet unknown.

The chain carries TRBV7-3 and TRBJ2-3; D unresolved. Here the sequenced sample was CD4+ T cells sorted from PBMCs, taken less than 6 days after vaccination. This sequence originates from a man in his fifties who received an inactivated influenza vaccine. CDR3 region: CASSLIPLGDTQYF. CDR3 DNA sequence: TGTGCCAGCAGCTTAATCCCGTTGGGGGATACGCAGTATTTT.